This T cell receptor (beta chain) was documented in a study of T cells in Graves' hyperthyroidism and ophthalmopathy. There were TCR beta CDR3 regions amplified from RNA transcripts. A first-round RT-PCR of the TCR CDR3 used the HTBI primer set. One entry per CDR3 protein, called by TCRdb with MiXCR from the multiplex PCR reads. In the table there are some 200,000 distinct CDR3 sequences, 17% of which are singletons. The germline V gene encodes CDR1 SGHVS and CDR2 FNYEAQ. CDR3 size: 18 residues. J lost 6 bases, V lost 3 bases, and 17 bases had no gene match. In its sample, this clonotype was seen many times. In patients aged 18 to 65, hyperthyroidism was newly diagnosed, with duration under 2 months.

The source of this sequence is a woman aged 50 to 60 with Graves' hyperthyroidism. The sequencing input was blood. The rearrangement links TRBV7-6 to TRBJ2-7; 10 bases line up with TRBD1. The CDR3 bases are TGTGCCAGCAGCTTGTCCTCCGTGGGTGGGACAGGGGCGGCCGAGCAGTACTTC. Protein product: CASSLSSVGGTGAAEQYF.